This note documents a single TCR beta chain sequence. At one boundary the junction diverges from the germline segment, which might be a read error. Assay used: immunoSEQ multiplex PCR; TCRdb lists only in-frame clones, some missing. The table shows about 72,000 clones, with around 87% occurring only once. This entry belongs to a study of OX40 agonist ivuxolimab in advanced cancers. This CDR3 has 13 residues. In germline, CDR1 is SQVTM, CDR2 ANQGSEA. Sequencing used CD4+ or CD8+ T cells sorted from blood, obtained in a trial of the OX40 agonist ivuxolimab. V and J are TRBV29-1 and TRBJ1-1; D may be TRBD1 (6 bases). This TCR derives from an adult with an advanced solid tumor such as melanoma, head and neck, liver or kidney cancer. This CDR3 is CSAERDMNTEAFF. CDR3 sequence (DNA): TGCAGCGCTGAACGGGACATGAACACTGAAGCTTTCTTT.